These 4 T cell receptor beta chains were sequenced from one sample in a study of shared T cell receptors in the human thymus. The assay was immunoSEQ multiplex PCR, and TCRdb's table has in-frame clones only and misses some. The sample has some 660,000 clones; around 87% are singletons. The same specimen was also included in a second study, on human thymus T cells.

Sample: thymocytes. Receptor source: a boy under three years old with a congenital heart defect.

The chain employs TRBV12-5 and TRBJ2-7, with a weak D call TRBD1 (5 bases). The V and J ends lost 4 bases and 3 bases respectively, with 10 bases between them. This CDR3 is built from 13 residues. Germline values: CDR1 LGHNT, CDR2 FRNRAP. Written as DNA, the CDR3 is TGTGCTAGTGGTTCGAGGACACTCTACGAGCAGTACTTC. Amino acid sequence: CASGSRTLYEQYF.

Comments on this clone: In the same sample, other DNA sequences code for this CDR3. The rearrangement links TRBV19 to TRBJ2-7; TRBD1 agrees at 9 bases. The J segment lost 4 bases and the V segment lost 5 bases, leaving 6 bases of the junction unmatched. The CDR3 totals 14 residues. Germline assignment: CDR1 LNHDA and CDR2 SQIVND (reference sequence). CDR3 amino acids: CASSLRDRAYEQYF. As DNA, the CDR3 is TGTGCCAGTAGTCTCCGGGACAGGGCGTACGAGCAGTACTTC.

This chain connects TRBV10-3 to TRBJ1-6; possibly TRBD1 for D (6 bases). The CDR3 covers 16 residues. V lost 0 bases and J lost 14, with 20 bases in between. The germline CDR1 and CDR2 sequences are ENHRY and SYGVKD. CDR3 residues: CAISESISGTSLSLHF. As DNA, the CDR3 is TGTGCCATCAGTGAGTCGATTTCCGGGACATCTCTGTCCCTCCACTTT.

This chain connects TRBV5-6 to TRBJ2-7, with a tentative D call TRBD2 (8 bases). In germline, CDR1 is SGHDT, CDR2 YYEEEE. The CDR3 sequence is 19 residues long. V lost 0 bases and J lost 0, with 22 bases in between. CDR3 DNA: TGTGCCAGCAGCTTGGACAGGGGAAGGCGGACTAGCCCCTCCTACGAGCAGTACTTC. Translated, it gives CASSLDRGRRTSPSYEQYF.